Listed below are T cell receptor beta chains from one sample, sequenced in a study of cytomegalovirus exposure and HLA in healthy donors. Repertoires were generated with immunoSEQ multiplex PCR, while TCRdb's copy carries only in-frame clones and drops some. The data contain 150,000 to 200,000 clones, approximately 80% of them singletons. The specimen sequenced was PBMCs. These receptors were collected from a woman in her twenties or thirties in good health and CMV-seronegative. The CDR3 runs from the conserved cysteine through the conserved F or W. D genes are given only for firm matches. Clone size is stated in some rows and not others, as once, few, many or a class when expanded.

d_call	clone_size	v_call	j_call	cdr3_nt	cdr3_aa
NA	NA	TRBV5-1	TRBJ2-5	TGCGCCAGCAGCCTGGGAATGCGAGAGACCCAGTACTTC	CASSLGMRETQYF
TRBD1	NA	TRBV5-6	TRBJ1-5	TGTGCCAGCAGCTTGGCGACAGGGTTAAATCAGCCCCAGCATTTT	CASSLATGLNQPQHF
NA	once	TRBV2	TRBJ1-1	TGTGCCAGCAGCGCCAAAGGCCGGGGGACGGCGGGCACTGAAGCTTTCTTT	CASSAKGRGTAGTEAFF
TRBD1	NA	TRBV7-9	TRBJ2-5	TGTGCCAGCAGCTTAGGGGACAGGGGAAGGGTAGAGACCCAGTACTTC	CASSLGDRGRVETQYF
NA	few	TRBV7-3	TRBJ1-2	TGTGCCAGCAGCTTATCCTCCGGCTATGGCTACACCTTC	CASSLSSGYGYTF
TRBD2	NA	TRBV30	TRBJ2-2	TGTGCCCCAATAGTGGGGGGACTAGCGGGAGAAGTCACCGGGGAGCTGTTTTTT	CAPIVGGLAGEVTGELFF
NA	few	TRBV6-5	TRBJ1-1	TGTGCCAGCAGATCTCGAGGGCGCACTGAAGCTTTCTTT	CASRSRGRTEAFF
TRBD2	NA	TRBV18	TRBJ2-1	TGTGCCAGCTCACCACAGCGGGAGGCCTACAATGAGCAGTTCTTC	CASSPQREAYNEQFF
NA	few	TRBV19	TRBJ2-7	TGTGCCAGTAGTATACAGGGGCAATACGAGCAGTACTTC	CASSIQGQYEQYF
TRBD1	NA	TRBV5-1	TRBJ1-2	TGCGCCAGCAGAACGGACAGGGGACGATTCTCTGGCTACACCTTC	CASRTDRGRFSGYTF
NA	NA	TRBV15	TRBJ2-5	TGTGCCACCAGCAGAGATCGGAGGGGCCAAGAGACCCAGTACTTC	CATSRDRRGQETQYF
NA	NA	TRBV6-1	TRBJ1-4	TGTGCCAGCTCCATCGGGTTAACTAATGAAAAACTGTTTTTT	CASSIGLTNEKLFF
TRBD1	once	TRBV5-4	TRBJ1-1	TGTGCCAGCAGCGTGACAGGGCGAGGTGAAGCTTTCTTT	CASSVTGRGEAFF
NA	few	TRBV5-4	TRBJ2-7	TGTGCCAGCAGCTTAGGGGGGGGTCTCTCCTACGAGCAGTACTTC	CASSLGGGLSYEQYF
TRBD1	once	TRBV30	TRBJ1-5	TGTGCCTGGAGACCAACAGGGGAAAGCAATCAGCCCCAGCATTTT	CAWRPTGESNQPQHF
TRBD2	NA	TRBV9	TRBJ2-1	TGTGCCAGCAGCGTACTCGTTCTAGCGGGATACAATGAGCAGTTCTTC	CASSVLVLAGYNEQFF
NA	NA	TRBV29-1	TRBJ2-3	TGCAGCGTTGCGGATACGCAGTATTTT	CSVADTQYF
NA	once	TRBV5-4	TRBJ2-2	TGTGCCAGCAGCCTAACGGAGTTAAACACGGCCGGGGAGCTGTTTTTT	CASSLTELNTAGELFF
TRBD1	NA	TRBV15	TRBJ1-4	TGTGCCACCAGCCGAGGCCGTGTAGACAGGGGGACTGAAAAACTGTTTTTT	CATSRGRVDRGTEKLFF
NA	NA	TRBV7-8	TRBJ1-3	TGTGCCAGCAGCTTAACAGGCCGATACTCTGGAAACACCATATATTTT	CASSLTGRYSGNTIYF
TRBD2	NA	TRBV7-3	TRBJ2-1	TGTGCCAGCAGCTGGGGACTAGCGGGTTACAATGAGCAGTTCTTC	CASSWGLAGYNEQFF
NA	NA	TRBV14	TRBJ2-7	TGTGCCAGCAGCCCACAGGGTTACGAGCAGTACTTC	CASSPQGYEQYF
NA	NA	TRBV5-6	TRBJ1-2	TGTGCCAGCAGCTGGGGCATCCCGACTGCGGGCTACACCTTC	CASSWGIPTAGYTF
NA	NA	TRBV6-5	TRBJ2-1	TGTGCCAGCAGGATCGACGGGGGCTCCTACAATGAGCAGTTCTTC	CASRIDGGSYNEQFF
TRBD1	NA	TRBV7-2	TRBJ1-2	TGTGCCAGCAGCTTAGACCAGGGGGCGCGTGGCTACACCTTC	CASSLDQGARGYTF
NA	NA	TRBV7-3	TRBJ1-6	TGTGCCAGCAGCTTAAACCCCTTTGGAGATAATTCACCCCTCCACTTT	CASSLNPFGDNSPLHF
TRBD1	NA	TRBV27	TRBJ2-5	TGTGCCAGCAGGGGGACAGGACAAGAGACCCAGTACTTC	CASRGTGQETQYF
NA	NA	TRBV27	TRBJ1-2	TGTGCCAGCAGTTTAGGCCCGGGGAGCGGCTATGGCTACACCTTC	CASSLGPGSGYGYTF
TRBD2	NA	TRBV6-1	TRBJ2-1	TGTGCCGGAGGGACTAGCGGGGGGGCAAATGAGCAGTTCTTC	CAGGTSGGANEQFF
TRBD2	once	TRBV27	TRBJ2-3	TGTGCCAGCAGTCCCGGGACTAGCGGCCCATTGACGCAGTATTTT	CASSPGTSGPLTQYF
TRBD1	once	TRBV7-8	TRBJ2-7	TGTGCCAGCACCCCGAGACAGGGGCCCTACGAGCAGTACTTC	CASTPRQGPYEQYF
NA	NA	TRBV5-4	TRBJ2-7	TGTGCCAGCAGCTTGTCAGGGTTTTACGAGCAGTACTTC	CASSLSGFYEQYF
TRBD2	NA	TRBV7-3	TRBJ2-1	TGTGCCAGCAGCTTAAGTGTTACTAGCGGGAGTCCGCAGTTCTTC	CASSLSVTSGSPQFF
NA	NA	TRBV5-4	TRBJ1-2	TGTGCCAGCAGCTTGGTTTATGATGGCTACACCTTC	CASSLVYDGYTF
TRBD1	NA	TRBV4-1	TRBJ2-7	TGCGCCAGCAGCCAAGAATACCGGCCGGGACAGGGATACTACGAGCAGTACTTC	CASSQEYRPGQGYYEQYF
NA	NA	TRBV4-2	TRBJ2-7	TGTGCCAGCAGCCCACTTGGCGACACCGAACGACACTCCTACGAGCAGTACTTC	CASSPLGDTERHSYEQYF
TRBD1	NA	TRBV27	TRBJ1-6	TGTGCCAGCAGTTTAGGCTGGGGGACAGGGAAATCACCCCTCCACTTT	CASSLGWGTGKSPLHF
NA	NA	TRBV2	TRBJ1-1	TGTGCCAGCAGCGTACAGGCGAACACTGAAGCTTTCTTT	CASSVQANTEAFF
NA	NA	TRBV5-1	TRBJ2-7	TGCGCCAGCAGCTTAAGCGGCTTTCCCTACGAGCAGTACTTC	CASSLSGFPYEQYF
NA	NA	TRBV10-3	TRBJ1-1	TGTGCCATCAGTGATCTGCGGAACACTGAAGCTTTCTTT	CAISDLRNTEAFF
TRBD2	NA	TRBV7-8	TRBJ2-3	TGTGCCAGCAGCTCTTCTAGCGGATACACAGATACGCAGTATTTT	CASSSSSGYTDTQYF
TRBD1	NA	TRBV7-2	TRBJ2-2	TGTGCCAGCAGTTTGACCAGGGGGATCGGGGAGCTGTTTTTT	CASSLTRGIGELFF
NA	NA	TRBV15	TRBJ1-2	TGTGCCACCAGCATGAGGGAAAACTATGGCTACACCTTC	CATSMRENYGYTF
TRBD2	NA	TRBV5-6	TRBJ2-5	TGTGCCAGCAGCTCAGCGGGAGGGAGGGAGACCCAGTACTTC	CASSSAGGRETQYF
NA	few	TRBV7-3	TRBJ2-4	TGTGCCAGCAGCTTAATCGGGGGAGACATTCAGTACTTC	CASSLIGGDIQYF
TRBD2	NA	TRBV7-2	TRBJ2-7	TGTGCCAGCAGCTACCAGTCTAGCGGGAGATCCGAGCAGTACTTC	CASSYQSSGRSEQYF
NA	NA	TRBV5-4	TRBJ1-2	TGTGCCAGCAGCTTGGAAAATCTGGGACTGGGGGACTATGGCTACCCCTTC	CASSLENLGLGDYGYPF
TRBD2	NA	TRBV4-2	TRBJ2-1	TGTGCCAGCAGCCGCCGACTAGCGGGAGAAAATGAGCAGTTCTTC	CASSRRLAGENEQFF
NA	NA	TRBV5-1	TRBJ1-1	TGCGCCAGCAGGGGGGGGGAGTTGGGTGAAGCTTTCTTT	CASRGGELGEAFF
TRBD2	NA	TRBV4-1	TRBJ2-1	TGCGCCAGCAGCCAAGTGATAGCGGGAGTGTCCTACAATGAGCAGTTCTTC	CASSQVIAGVSYNEQFF
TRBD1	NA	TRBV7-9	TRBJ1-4	TGTGCCAGCAGCATACAGGGGGCAGCTAATGAAAAACTGTTTTTT	CASSIQGAANEKLFF
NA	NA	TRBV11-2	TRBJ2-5	TGTGCCAGCAGCTTAGGAGGGCGGGACAGTCCATCAGAGACCCAGTACTTC	CASSLGGRDSPSETQYF
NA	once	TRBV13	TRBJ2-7	TGTGCCAGCAGCTTAGGCCTCGGTTCCTACGAGCAGTACTTC	CASSLGLGSYEQYF
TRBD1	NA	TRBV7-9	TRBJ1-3	TGTGCCAGCAGCGCTGAGGGGGGCAGGGGGCCAGGAAACACCATATATTTT	CASSAEGGRGPGNTIYF
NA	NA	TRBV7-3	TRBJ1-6	TGTGCCAGCAGTCAGGGACATGGGAATTCACCCCTCCACTTT	CASSQGHGNSPLHF